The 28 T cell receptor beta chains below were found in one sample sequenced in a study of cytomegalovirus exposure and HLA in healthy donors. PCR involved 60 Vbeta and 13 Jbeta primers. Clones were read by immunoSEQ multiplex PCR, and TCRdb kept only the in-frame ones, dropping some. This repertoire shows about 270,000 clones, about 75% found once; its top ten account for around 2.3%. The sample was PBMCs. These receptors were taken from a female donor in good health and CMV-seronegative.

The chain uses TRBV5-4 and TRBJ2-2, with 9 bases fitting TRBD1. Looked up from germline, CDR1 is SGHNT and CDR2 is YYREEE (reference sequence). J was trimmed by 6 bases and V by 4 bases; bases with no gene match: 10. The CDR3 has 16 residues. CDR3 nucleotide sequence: TGTGCCAGCAGCACAGGGACAGGGAAGGGGCCCGGGGAGCTGTTTTTT. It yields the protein CASSTGTGKGPGELFF.

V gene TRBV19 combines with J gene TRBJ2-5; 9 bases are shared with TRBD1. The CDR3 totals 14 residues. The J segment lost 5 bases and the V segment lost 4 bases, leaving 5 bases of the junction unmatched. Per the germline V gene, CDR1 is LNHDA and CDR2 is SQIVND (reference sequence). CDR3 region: CASSTTGGWETQYF. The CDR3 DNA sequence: TGTGCCAGTAGTACAACAGGGGGCTGGGAGACCCAGTACTTC.

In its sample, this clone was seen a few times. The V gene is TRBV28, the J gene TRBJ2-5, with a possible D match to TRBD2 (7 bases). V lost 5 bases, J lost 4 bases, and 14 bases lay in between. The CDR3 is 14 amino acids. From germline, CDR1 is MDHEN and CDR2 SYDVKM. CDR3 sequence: CASSGAGEGETQYF. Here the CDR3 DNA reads TGTGCCAGCAGTGGCGCAGGGGAGGGAGAGACCCAGTACTTC. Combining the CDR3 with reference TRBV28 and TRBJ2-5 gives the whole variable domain DVKVTQSSRYLVKRTGEKVFLECVQDMDHENMFWYRQDPGLGLRLIYFSYDVKMKEKGDIPEGYSVSREKKERFSLILESASTNQTSMYLCASSGAGEGETQYFGPGTRLLVL.

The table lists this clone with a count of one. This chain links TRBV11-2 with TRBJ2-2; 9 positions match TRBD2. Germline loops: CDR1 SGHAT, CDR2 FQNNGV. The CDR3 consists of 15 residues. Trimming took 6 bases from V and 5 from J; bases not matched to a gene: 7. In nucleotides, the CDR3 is TGTGCCAGCAGTCCGAGCGGGGGGATAACCGGGGAGCTGTTTTTT. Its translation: CASSPSGGITGELFF.

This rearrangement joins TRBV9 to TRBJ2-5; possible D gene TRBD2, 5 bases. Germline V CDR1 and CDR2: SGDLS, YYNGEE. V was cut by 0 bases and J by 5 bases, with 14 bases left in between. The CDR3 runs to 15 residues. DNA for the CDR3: TGTGCCAGCAGCGTAGGAGGACTGATAGGCGAGACCCAGTACTTC. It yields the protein CASSVGGLIGETQYF.

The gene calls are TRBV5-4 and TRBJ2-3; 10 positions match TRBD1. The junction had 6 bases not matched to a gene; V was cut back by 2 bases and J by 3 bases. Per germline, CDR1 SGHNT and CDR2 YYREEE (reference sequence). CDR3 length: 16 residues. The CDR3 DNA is TGTGCCAGCAGCTTTGGGACAGGGGAGGCAACAGATACGCAGTATTTT. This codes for CASSFGTGEATDTQYF.

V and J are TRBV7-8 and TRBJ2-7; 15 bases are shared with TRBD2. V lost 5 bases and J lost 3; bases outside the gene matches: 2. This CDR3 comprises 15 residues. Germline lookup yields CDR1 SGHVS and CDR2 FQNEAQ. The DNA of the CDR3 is TGTGCCAGCAGCCTGGGACTAGCGGGAGGCTACGAGCAGTACTTC. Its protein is CASSLGLAGGYEQYF.

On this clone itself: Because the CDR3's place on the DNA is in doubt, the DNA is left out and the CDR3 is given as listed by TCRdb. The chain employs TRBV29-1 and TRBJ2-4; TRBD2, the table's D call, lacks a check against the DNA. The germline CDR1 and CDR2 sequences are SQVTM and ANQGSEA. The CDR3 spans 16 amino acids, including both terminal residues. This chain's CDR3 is CSVAPGTSRAKNIQNF.

The CDR3 reads CASSERTPGALRGYTF. Written as DNA, the CDR3 is TGTGCCAGCAGTGAAAGAACCCCCGGGGCTTTGAGGGGGTACACCTTC. The chain couples TRBV6-1 to TRBJ1-2, with D tentatively TRBD1 (6 bases). This CDR3 region has 16 residues. V was pared by 2 bases and J by 11 bases, with 24 bases between. Germline V lookup: CDR1 MNHNS, CDR2 SASEGT.

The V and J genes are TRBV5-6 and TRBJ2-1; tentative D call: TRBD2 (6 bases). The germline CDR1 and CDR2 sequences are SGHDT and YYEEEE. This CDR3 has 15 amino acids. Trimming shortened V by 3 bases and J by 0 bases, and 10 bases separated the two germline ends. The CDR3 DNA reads TGTGCCAGCAGCTCAGGGACTTTCTCCTACAATGAGCAGTTCTTC. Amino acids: CASSSGTFSYNEQFF.

DNA of the CDR3: TGCGCCAGCGCACCTAGCGGGAGCGCCGAGCAGTACTTC. Translation: CASAPSGSAEQYF. The chain has TRBV5-1 and TRBJ2-7, with 10 bases matching TRBD2. The V gene's germline CDR1 is SGHRS and CDR2 YFSETQ. The CDR3 has 13 amino acids. V lost 7 bases and J lost 6; bases outside the gene matches: 7.

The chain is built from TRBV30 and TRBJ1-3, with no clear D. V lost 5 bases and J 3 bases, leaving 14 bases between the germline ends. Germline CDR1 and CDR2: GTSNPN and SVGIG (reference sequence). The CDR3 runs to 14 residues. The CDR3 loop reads CAWEESGFGNTIYF. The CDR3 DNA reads TGTGCCTGGGAGGAAAGTGGATTTGGAAACACCATATATTTT.

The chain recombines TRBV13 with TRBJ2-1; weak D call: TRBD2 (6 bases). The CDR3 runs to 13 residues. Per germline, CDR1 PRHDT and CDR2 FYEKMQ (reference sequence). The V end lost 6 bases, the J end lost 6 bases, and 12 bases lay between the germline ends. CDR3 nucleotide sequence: TGTGCCAGCAGACCTGTCGGGGGCAATGAGCAGTTCTTC. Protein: CASRPVGGNEQFF.

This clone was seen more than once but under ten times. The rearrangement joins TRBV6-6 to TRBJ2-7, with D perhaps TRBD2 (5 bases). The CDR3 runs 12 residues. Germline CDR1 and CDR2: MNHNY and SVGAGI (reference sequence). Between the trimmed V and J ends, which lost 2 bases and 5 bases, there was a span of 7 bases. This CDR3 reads CASSYVGNEQYF. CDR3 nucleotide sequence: TGTGCCAGCAGTTACGTCGGGAACGAGCAGTACTTC.

The CDR3 here is CASSWGLAGYNEQFF. Here the CDR3 DNA reads TGTGCCAGCAGCTGGGGACTAGCGGGCTACAATGAGCAGTTCTTC. The V and J genes are TRBV27 and TRBJ2-1; 12 positions match TRBD2. This CDR3 has 15 amino acids. The germline V gene encodes CDR1 MNHEY and CDR2 SMNVEV (reference sequence). With 6 bases clipped from V and 3 bases from J, the junction kept 3 bases outside the gene matches.

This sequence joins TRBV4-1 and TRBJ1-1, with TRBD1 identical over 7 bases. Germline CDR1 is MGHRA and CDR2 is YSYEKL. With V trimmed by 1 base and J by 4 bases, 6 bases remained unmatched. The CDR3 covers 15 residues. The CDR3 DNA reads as TGCGCCAGCAGCCAAGTTGCAGGGGGGAGCACTGAAGCTTTCTTT. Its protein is CASSQVAGGSTEAFF.

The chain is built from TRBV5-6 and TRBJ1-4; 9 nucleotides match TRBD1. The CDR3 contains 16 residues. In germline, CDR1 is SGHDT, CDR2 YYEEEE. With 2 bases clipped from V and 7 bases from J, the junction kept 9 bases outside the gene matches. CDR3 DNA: TGTGCCAGCAGCTTAAGCCGGGGACAGGGAGGTGAAAAACTGTTTTTT. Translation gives CASSLSRGQGGEKLFF.

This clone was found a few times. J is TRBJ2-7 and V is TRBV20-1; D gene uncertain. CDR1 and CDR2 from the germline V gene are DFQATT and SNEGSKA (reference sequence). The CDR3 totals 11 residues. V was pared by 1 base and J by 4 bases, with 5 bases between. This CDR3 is CSARGDYEQYF. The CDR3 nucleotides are TGCAGTGCTAGAGGCGATTACGAGCAGTACTTC.

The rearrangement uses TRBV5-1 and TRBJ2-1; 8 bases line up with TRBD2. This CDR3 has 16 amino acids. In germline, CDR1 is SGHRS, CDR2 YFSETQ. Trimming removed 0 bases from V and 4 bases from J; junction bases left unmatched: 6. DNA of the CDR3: TGCGCCAGCAGCTTGGCGGGCAGCGGGGGTTACAATGAGCAGTTCTTC. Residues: CASSLAGSGGYNEQFF.

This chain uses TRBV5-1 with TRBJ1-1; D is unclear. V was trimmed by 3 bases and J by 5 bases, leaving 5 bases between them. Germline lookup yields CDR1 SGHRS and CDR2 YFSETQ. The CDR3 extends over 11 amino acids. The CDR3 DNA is TGCGCCAGCAGCTACGGGACTGAAGCTTTCTTT. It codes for CASSYGTEAFF.

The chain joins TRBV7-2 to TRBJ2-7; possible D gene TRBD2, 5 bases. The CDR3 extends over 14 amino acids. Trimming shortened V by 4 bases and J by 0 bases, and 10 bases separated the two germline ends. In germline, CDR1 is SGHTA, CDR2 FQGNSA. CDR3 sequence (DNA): TGTGCCAGCAGCTCACGGCGGGCCTCCTACGAGCAGTACTTC. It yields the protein CASSSRRASYEQYF.

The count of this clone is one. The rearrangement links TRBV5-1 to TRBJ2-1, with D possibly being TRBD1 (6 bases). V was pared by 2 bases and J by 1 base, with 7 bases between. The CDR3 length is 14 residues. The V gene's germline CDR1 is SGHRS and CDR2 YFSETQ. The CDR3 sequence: CASSFRGSYNEQFF. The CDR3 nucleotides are TGCGCCAGCAGCTTCAGGGGTTCCTACAATGAGCAGTTCTTC.

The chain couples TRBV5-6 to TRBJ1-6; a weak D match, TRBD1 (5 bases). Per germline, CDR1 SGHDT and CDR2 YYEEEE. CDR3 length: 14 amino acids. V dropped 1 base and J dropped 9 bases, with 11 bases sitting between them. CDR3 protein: CASSLRREGSPLHF. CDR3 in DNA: TGTGCCAGCAGCTTGCGCAGGGAGGGTTCACCCCTCCACTTT.

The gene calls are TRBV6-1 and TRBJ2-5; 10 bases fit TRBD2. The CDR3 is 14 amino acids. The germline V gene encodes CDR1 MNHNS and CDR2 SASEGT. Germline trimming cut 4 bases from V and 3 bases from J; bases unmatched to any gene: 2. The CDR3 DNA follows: TGTGCCAGCAGTGGCCTAGCGGGGGAAGAGACCCAGTACTTC. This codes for CASSGLAGEETQYF.

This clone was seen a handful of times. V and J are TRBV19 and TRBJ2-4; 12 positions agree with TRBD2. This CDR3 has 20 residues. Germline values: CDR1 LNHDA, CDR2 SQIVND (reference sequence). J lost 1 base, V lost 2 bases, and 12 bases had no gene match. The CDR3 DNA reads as TGTGCCAGTAGTATACCGTGGCTAGCGGGAGGGAAGGTCGCCAAAAACATTCAGTACTTC. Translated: CASSIPWLAGGKVAKNIQYF.

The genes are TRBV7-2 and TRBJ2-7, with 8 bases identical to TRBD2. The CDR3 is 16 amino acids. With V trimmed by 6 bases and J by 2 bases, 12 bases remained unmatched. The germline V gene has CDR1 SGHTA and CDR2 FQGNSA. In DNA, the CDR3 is TGTGCCAGCAGACGCCAGGGGTTAGCGGGACCCTACGAGCAGTACTTC. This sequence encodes CASRRQGLAGPYEQYF.

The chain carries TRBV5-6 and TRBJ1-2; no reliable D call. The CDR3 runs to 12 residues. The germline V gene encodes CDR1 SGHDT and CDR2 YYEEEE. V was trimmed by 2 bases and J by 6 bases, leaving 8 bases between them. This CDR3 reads CASSFRDNGYTF. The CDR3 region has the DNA TGTGCCAGCAGCTTCCGGGATAATGGCTACACCTTC.

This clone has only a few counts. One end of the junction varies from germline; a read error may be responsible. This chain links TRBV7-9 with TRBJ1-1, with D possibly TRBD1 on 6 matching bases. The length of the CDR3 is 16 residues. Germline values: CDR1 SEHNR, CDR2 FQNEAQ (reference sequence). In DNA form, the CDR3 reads TGTTCCAGCAGCTTAAGAAAGGGAACAGGGCACACTGAAGCTTTCTTT. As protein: CSSSLRKGTGHTEAFF. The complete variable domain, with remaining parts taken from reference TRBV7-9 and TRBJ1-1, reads DTGVSQNPRHKITKRGQNVTFRCDPISEHNRLYWYRQTLGQGPEFLTYFQNEAQLEKSRLLSDRFSAERPKGSFSTLEIQRTEQGDSAMYLCSSSLRKGTGHTEAFFGQGTRLTVV.